The 8 T cell receptor beta chains below come from one sample, sequenced in a study of control samples from healthy donors and cancer patients. Clones were read by immunoSEQ multiplex PCR, and TCRdb kept only the in-frame ones, dropping some. The sample lists roughly 370,000 clones, 80% to 95% seen once, with around 6.5% in the top ten. Material: PBMCs. The source of these receptors is a man aged 35 to 55 with head and neck cancer.

Notes on this clone: Other nucleotide sequences in the sample specify the same CDR3. The rearrangement links TRBV19 to TRBJ2-5, with a weak D call TRBD2 (7 bases). The V gene lost 8 bases and the J gene lost 5 bases, with 15 bases spanning the gap. The CDR3 runs to 13 residues. CDR1 LNHDA and CDR2 SQIVND come from the germline V gene (reference sequence). The CDR3 loop reads CASGEGGGETQYF. The CDR3 DNA is TGTGCCAGTGGGGAGGGGGGCGGTGAGACCCAGTACTTC.

This CDR3 is CASSPPSPGELFF. As DNA, the CDR3 is TGTGCCAGCAGCCCTCCTAGCCCCGGGGAGCTGTTTTTT. The chain uses TRBV3-1 (or the pseudogene TRBV3-2) and TRBJ2-2, with D tentatively TRBD2 (5 bases). The CDR3 extends over 13 amino acids. CDR1 and CDR2 from the germline V gene are LGHDT and YNNKEL (reference sequence). V lost 4 bases and J lost 6, with 9 bases in between.

V and J are TRBV7-9 and TRBJ1-3, with 7 bases that match TRBD1. CDR1 and CDR2 from the germline V gene are SEHNR and FQNEAQ (reference sequence). Trimming cost V 4 bases and J 0 bases; bases outside gene matches: 6. The CDR3 covers 16 residues. In DNA, the CDR3 is TGTGCCAGCAGCTCGATGGGACAGAGCTCTGGAAACACCATATATTTT. Its protein product is CASSSMGQSSGNTIYF.

The rearrangement joins TRBV27 to TRBJ2-7; the match to TRBD1 covers 7 bases. Per the germline V gene, CDR1 is MNHEY and CDR2 is SMNVEV (reference sequence). CDR3 size: 15 residues. With 3 bases clipped from V and 5 bases from J, the junction kept 10 bases outside the gene matches. CDR3 DNA: TGTGCCAGCAGTTTGAAGTCAGGGGGATCCCACGAGCAGTACTTC. Translating it yields CASSLKSGGSHEQYF.

The V gene is TRBV19, the J gene TRBJ1-3, with no clear D. This CDR3 is built from 15 residues. V was cut by 1 base and J by 4 bases, with 11 bases left in between. Germline assignment: CDR1 LNHDA and CDR2 SQIVND (reference sequence). CDR3 in amino acids: CASSIGPPAGNTIYF. Written as DNA, the CDR3 is TGTGCCAGTAGTATAGGGCCTCCGGCGGGAAACACCATATATTTT.

The chain uses TRBV19 and TRBJ2-2; 9 nucleotides match TRBD2. This CDR3 spans 17 amino acids. Germline values: CDR1 LNHDA, CDR2 SQIVND (reference sequence). V lost 6 bases, J lost 1 base, and 9 bases stayed unmatched. In nucleotides, the CDR3 is TGTGCCAGTAGCAAACCGGGACTAGCCGAGAACACCGGGGAGCTGTTTTTT. Residues: CASSKPGLAENTGELFF. Drawing the rest from reference TRBV19 and TRBJ2-2, the complete variable domain is DGGITQSPKYLFRKEGQNVTLSCEQNLNHDAMYWYRQDPGQGLRLIYYSQIVNDFQKGDIAEGYSVSREKKESFPLTVTSAQKNPTAFYLCASSKPGLAENTGELFFGEGSRLTVL.

This clone was detected once. The chain employs TRBV6-1 and TRBJ1-5; 8 positions agree with TRBD1. With 4 bases clipped from V and 4 bases from J, the junction kept 9 bases outside the gene matches. Germline V gene lookup returns CDR1 MNHNS and CDR2 SASEGT. The CDR3 length is 16 residues. CDR3 amino acids: CASSVDTGTGNQPQHF. The CDR3 DNA reads TGTGCCAGCAGTGTGGACACCGGGACAGGAAATCAGCCCCAGCATTTT.

This clone was observed once. Here the CDR3 DNA reads TGTGCCAGCAGCCTAGGAGGGACTAGAGGTTTGCGCGAGCAGTACTTC. It yields the protein CASSLGGTRGLREQYF. V usage is TRBV5-4 and J usage is TRBJ2-7; 8 bases line up with TRBD2. Trimming removed 4 bases from V and 6 bases from J; junction bases left unmatched: 15. The CDR3 sequence is 16 residues long. The V gene's germline CDR1 is SGHNT and CDR2 YYREEE (reference sequence).